The 20 T cell receptor beta chains below come from one sample, sequenced in a study of blood T cell repertoires in COVID-19. The method was immunoSEQ multiplex PCR; TCRdb's version includes in-frame clones alone and lacks a portion of them. The repertoire holds 110,000 to 150,000 clones, with around 86% as singletons. Sequenced input: PBMCs or T cells enriched from blood (not recorded which). The source is a man between 45 and 60 years old who had recovered from COVID-19.

The table lists this clone with a count of one. The genes are TRBV9 and TRBJ2-5; 13 bases agree with TRBD2. The CDR3 totals 18 residues. Germline V CDR1 and CDR2: SGDLS, YYNGEE. V was clipped by 3 bases and J by 1 base; unmatched bases: 9. Written as DNA, the CDR3 is TGTGCCAGCAGCGCACTCGGGACTAGCGGGGCCTTCCAAGAGACCCAGTACTTC. The encoded protein is CASSALGTSGAFQETQYF.

This clone has only a few counts. The rearrangement uses TRBV7-9 and TRBJ2-2; D gene uncertain. Per the germline V gene, CDR1 is SEHNR and CDR2 is FQNEAQ (reference sequence). This CDR3 is built from 15 residues. The V end lost 5 bases, the J end lost 0 bases, and 10 bases lay between the germline ends. CDR3: CASSRTGPNTGELFF. The CDR3 nucleotides are TGTGCCAGCAGCCGTACGGGTCCGAACACCGGGGAGCTGTTTTTT.

The chain recombines TRBV6-6 with TRBJ2-5; TRBD2 agrees at 7 bases. V shed 6 bases, J shed 9 bases, and the junction held 13 bases outside the gene matches. Germline CDR1 reads MNHNY; CDR2 reads SVGAGI (reference sequence). The CDR3 has 14 amino acids. The CDR3 region is CASRHSGAAGAQYF. The CDR3 DNA sequence: TGTGCCAGCAGACACAGCGGGGCCGCCGGGGCCCAGTACTTC.

The CDR3 sequence is CASSFIAYEQFF. The CDR3 DNA sequence: TGTGCCAGCAGTTTTATAGCCTATGAGCAGTTCTTC. The V call is TRBV12-3 or TRBV12-4, the J call TRBJ2-1; D remains ambiguous. V lost 3 bases to trimming and J lost 8 bases, with 8 bases between them. There are 12 residues in the CDR3.

This clone appeared once. The chain is built from TRBV7-2 and TRBJ2-1, with D perhaps TRBD1 (5 bases). The CDR3 consists of 13 residues. The germline gives CDR1 SGHTA, CDR2 FQGNSA. V was pared by 2 bases and J by 3 bases, with 5 bases between. The CDR3 protein is CASSLRGYNEQFF. The CDR3 nucleotides read TGTGCCAGCAGCTTAAGGGGCTACAATGAGCAGTTCTTC.

This clone was counted once. The chain couples TRBV7-2 to TRBJ2-7; TRBD1 agrees at 9 bases. The CDR3 runs to 13 residues. V was pared by 3 bases and J by 5 bases, with 2 bases of the junction left unmatched. From germline, CDR1 is SGHTA and CDR2 FQGNSA. Written as DNA, the CDR3 is TGTGCCAGCAGCTTTGGGACAGGGAACGAGCAGTACTTC. Its translation: CASSFGTGNEQYF. Using reference TRBV7-2 and TRBJ2-7 for the parts outside the CDR3, the full variable domain is GAGVSQSPSNKVTEKGKDVELRCDPISGHTALYWYRQSLGQGLEFLIYFQGNSAPDKSGLPSDRFSAERTGGSVSTLTIQRTQQEDSAVYLCASSFGTGNEQYFGPGTRLTVT.

This chain connects TRBV5-6 to TRBJ2-6, with D possibly TRBD1 on 5 matching bases. Germline CDR1 is SGHDT and CDR2 is YYEEEE. The length of the CDR3 is 15 residues. V lost 4 bases and J 5 bases, leaving 13 bases between the germline ends. CDR3 DNA: TGTGCCAGCAGCCACGTACAGGAAAGGGCCAACGTCCTGACTTTC. The encoded protein is CASSHVQERANVLTF.

This clone has only one observation. V gene TRBV4-3 combines with J gene TRBJ1-1; D is perhaps TRBD1 (5 bases). Germline V gene data show CDR1 as LGHNA and CDR2 as YSLEER. Trimming removed 0 bases from V and 8 bases from J, with 13 bases in between. The CDR3 covers 14 residues. The CDR3 coding sequence is TGCGCCAGCAGCCAAGATACGGGGGGTAGGGAAGCTTTCTTT. Its protein is CASSQDTGGREAFF.

The gene calls are TRBV28 and TRBJ2-5, with 10 bases lining up with TRBD2. The CDR3 loop spans 14 amino acids. J was trimmed by 3 bases and V by 5 bases; bases with no gene match: 3. Germline V gene sequence: CDR1 MDHEN, CDR2 SYDVKM. The CDR3 here is CASSPLAGEETQYF. DNA of the CDR3: TGTGCCAGCAGTCCGCTAGCGGGAGAAGAGACCCAGTACTTC.

V gene TRBV19 combines with J gene TRBJ1-2; perhaps TRBD1 as D (6 bases). Germline V gene sequence: CDR1 LNHDA, CDR2 SQIVND (reference sequence). There are 16 residues in the CDR3. Trimming stripped 5 bases from V and 0 bases from J, with 16 bases between. The CDR3 bases are TGTGCCAGTAGTCGCCGAGGGGGGGCTTCTAACTATGGCTACACCTTC. Its protein product is CASSRRGGASNYGYTF.

This clone is a singleton in its sample. The genes are TRBV28 and TRBJ1-6, with D tentatively TRBD1 (6 bases). The ends were cut back, 5 bases at V and 8 bases at J, with 16 bases in the middle. The germline V gene encodes CDR1 MDHEN and CDR2 SYDVKM. This CDR3 region has 15 residues. As DNA, the CDR3 is TGTGCCAGCAGTCCCCGAGGGGGAGCTTATTCACCCCTCCACTTT. It is translated as CASSPRGGAYSPLHF.

CDR3 protein: CASSILGGESTYEQYF. The CDR3 nucleotides are TGCGCCAGCAGCATACTAGGGGGCGAGTCGACCTACGAGCAGTACTTC. This sequence joins TRBV5-1 and TRBJ2-7; TRBD1 matches 7 bases. The junction had 12 bases not matched to a gene; V was cut back by 4 bases and J by 2 bases. The CDR3 spans 16 residues. CDR1 and CDR2 (germline): SGHRS, YFSETQ.

The V gene is TRBV3-1 (or the pseudogene TRBV3-2), the J gene TRBJ2-2; D perhaps matches TRBD2 (5 bases). The V end lost 8 bases, the J end lost 1 base, and 11 bases lay between the germline ends. Germline V CDR1 and CDR2: LGHDT, YNNKEL (reference sequence). The CDR3 loop spans 14 amino acids. The CDR3 sequence is CASGWTGNTGELFF. The CDR3 nucleotides read TGTGCCAGCGGTTGGACTGGGAACACCGGGGAGCTGTTTTTT.

The genes are TRBV27 and TRBJ2-2; a weak D match, TRBD2 (6 bases). Germline CDR1 is MNHEY and CDR2 is SMNVEV (reference sequence). The CDR3 has 15 amino acids. V lost 6 bases to trimming and J lost 5 bases, with 16 bases between them. Here the CDR3 reads CASSRMGGWTGELFF. CDR3 bases: TGTGCCAGCAGCCGCATGGGAGGTTGGACCGGGGAGCTGTTTTTT.

The chain has TRBV11-1 and TRBJ2-3; D gene ambiguous. Trimming left V 7 bases short and J 5 bases short, with 22 bases between. CDR1 and CDR2 from the germline V gene are SGHAT and FQDESV (reference sequence). This CDR3 has 16 amino acids. Here the CDR3 reads CASTPPQRFNEDTQYF. CDR3 nucleotides: TGTGCCAGCACCCCCCCTCAGAGGTTTAATGAAGATACGCAGTATTTT. The full variable domain, in which reference TRBV11-1 and TRBJ2-3 provide the parts outside the CDR3, is EAEVAQSPRYKITEKSQAVAFWCDPISGHATLYWYRQILGQGPELLVQFQDESVVDDSQLPKDRFSAERLKGVDSTLKIQPAELGDSAMYLCASTPPQRFNEDTQYFGPGTRLTVL.

The rearrangement uses TRBV5-1 and TRBJ2-7; 9 bases are a match to TRBD1. V was pared by 7 bases and J by 2 bases, with 7 bases of the junction left unmatched. This CDR3 contains 14 residues. Germline lookup yields CDR1 SGHRS and CDR2 YFSETQ. The CDR3 DNA reads as TGCGCCAGCCGGGGGACAGGGCCTACCTACGAGCAGTACTTC. Translating it yields CASRGTGPTYEQYF.

V gene TRBV18 combines with J gene TRBJ1-1; possible D gene TRBD1, 6 bases. Trimming shortened V by 5 bases and J by 4 bases, and 14 bases separated the two germline ends. CDR1 and CDR2 (germline): KGHSH, LQKENI. The CDR3 has 14 amino acids. Here the CDR3 DNA reads TGTGCCAGCTCAACAACAGGGTACCGCACTGAAGCTTTCTTT. It encodes CASSTTGYRTEAFF. Variable domain in full (rest from reference TRBV18 and TRBJ1-1): NAGVMQNPRHLVRRRGQEARLRCSPMKGHSHVYWYRQLPEEGLKFMVYLQKENIIDESGMPKERFSAEFPKEGPSILRIQQVVRGDSAAYFCASSTTGYRTEAFFGQGTRLTVV.

The J gene is TRBJ1-2, the V gene TRBV4-3, with 9 bases aligning to TRBD1. The V gene end was trimmed by 1 base and the J gene end by 2 bases; junction bases not matched to a gene: 2. Germline assignment: CDR1 LGHNA and CDR2 YSLEER. The CDR3 length is 15 residues. The CDR3 coding sequence is TGCGCCAGCAGCCAAGCAGGGACAGGGAACTATGGCTACACCTTC. It codes for CASSQAGTGNYGYTF.

With regard to this clone: The sample has other DNA sequences that encode this CDR3 too. The chain employs TRBV12-3 or TRBV12-4 and TRBJ1-2; TRBD1 matches 9 bases. CDR3 size: 12 residues. With 6 bases clipped from V and 6 bases from J, the junction kept 2 bases outside the gene matches. The CDR3 bases are TGTGCCAGCAGCAGGGACAGGGATGGCTACACCTTC. Translation: CASSRDRDGYTF.

The chain has TRBV19 and TRBJ2-5; possibly TRBD2 for D (7 bases). The CDR3 is 15 residues long. V lost 6 bases and J lost 0, with 14 bases in between. Germline values: CDR1 LNHDA, CDR2 SQIVND (reference sequence). The CDR3 DNA reads as TGTGCCAGTAGCGGGGGGCTGGGGTACCAAGAGACCCAGTACTTC. The encoded protein is CASSGGLGYQETQYF.